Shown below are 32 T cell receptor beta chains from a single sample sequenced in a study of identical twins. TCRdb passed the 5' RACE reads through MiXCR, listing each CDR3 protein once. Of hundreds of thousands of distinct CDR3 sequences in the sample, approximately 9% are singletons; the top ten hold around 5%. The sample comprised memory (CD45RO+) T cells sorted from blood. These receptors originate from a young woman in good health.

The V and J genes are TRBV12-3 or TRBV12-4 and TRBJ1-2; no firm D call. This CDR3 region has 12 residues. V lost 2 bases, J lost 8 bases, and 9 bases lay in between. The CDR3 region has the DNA TGTGCCAGCAGTTTACGCGTCGGGGGCTACACCTTC. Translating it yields CASSLRVGGYTF.

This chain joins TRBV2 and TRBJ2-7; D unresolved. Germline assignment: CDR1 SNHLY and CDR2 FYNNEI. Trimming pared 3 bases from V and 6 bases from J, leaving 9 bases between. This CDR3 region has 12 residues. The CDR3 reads CASSDFGSEQYF. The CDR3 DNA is TGTGCCAGCAGTGATTTCGGGTCCGAGCAGTACTTC.

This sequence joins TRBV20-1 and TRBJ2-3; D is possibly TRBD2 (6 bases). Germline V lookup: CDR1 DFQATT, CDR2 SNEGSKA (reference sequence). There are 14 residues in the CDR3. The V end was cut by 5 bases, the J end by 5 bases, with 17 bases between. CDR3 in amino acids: CSASPPGLLDTQYF. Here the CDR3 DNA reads TGCAGTGCTTCTCCCCCGGGACTCTTAGATACGCAGTATTTT.

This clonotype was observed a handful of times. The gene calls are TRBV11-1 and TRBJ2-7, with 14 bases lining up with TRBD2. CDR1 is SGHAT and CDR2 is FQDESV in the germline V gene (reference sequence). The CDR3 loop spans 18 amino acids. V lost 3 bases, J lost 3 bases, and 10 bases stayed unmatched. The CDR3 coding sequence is TGTGCCAGCAGCTTGCTTCCAAGGGGACTAGCGGGGGACTACGAGCAGTACTTC. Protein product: CASSLLPRGLAGDYEQYF.

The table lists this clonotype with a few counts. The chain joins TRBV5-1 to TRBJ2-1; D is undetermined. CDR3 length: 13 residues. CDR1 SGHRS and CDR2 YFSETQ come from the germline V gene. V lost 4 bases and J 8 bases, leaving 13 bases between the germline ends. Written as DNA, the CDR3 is TGCGCCAGCAGCCCCCCCTCCCTCGATGAGCAGTTCTTC. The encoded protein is CASSPPSLDEQFF.

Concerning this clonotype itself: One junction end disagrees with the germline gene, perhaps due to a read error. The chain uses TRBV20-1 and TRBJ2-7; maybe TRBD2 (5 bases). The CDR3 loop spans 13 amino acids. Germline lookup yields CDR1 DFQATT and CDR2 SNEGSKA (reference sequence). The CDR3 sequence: CSARRSSSNEQYF. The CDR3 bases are TGCAGTGCTAGAAGGTCTAGCTCCAACGAGCAGTACTTC.

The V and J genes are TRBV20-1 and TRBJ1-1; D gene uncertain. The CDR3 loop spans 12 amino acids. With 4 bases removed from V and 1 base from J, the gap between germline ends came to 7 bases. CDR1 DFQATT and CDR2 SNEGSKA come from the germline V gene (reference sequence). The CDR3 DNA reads TGCAGTGCTATAAAACAGAACACTGAAGCTTTCTTT. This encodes CSAIKQNTEAFF.

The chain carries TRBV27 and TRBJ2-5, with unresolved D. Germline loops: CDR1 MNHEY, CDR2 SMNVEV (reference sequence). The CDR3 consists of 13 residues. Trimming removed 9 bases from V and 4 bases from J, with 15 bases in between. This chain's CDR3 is CASTNRVGETQYF. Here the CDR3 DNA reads TGTGCCAGTACAAATAGGGTGGGAGAGACCCAGTACTTC.

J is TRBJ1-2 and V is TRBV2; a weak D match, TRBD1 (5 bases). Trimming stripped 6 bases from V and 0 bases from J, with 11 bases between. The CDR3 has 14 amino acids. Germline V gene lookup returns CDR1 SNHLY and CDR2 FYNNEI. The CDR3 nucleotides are TGTGCCAGCAGGAACGACAGAGCTAACTATGGCTACACCTTC. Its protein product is CASRNDRANYGYTF.

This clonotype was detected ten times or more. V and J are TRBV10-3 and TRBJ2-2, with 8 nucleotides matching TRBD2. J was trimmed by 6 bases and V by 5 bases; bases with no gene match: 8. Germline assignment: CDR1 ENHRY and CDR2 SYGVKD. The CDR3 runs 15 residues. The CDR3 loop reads CAISLYSGGAGELFF. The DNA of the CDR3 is TGTGCCATCAGTCTATACTCCGGGGGGGCCGGGGAGCTGTTTTTT.

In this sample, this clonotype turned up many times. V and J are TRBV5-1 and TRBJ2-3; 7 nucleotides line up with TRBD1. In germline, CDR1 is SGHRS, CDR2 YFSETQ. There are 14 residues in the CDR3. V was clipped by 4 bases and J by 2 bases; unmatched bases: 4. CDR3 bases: TGCGCCAGCAGCCCGGGACAGATCACAGATACGCAGTATTTT. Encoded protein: CASSPGQITDTQYF. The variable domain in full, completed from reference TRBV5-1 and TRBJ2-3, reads KAGVTQTPRYLIKTRGQQVTLSCSPISGHRSVSWYQQTPGQGLQFLFEYFSETQRNKGNFPGRFSGRQFSNSRSEMNVSTLELGDSALYLCASSPGQITDTQYFGPGTRLTVL.

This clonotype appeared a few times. The CDR3: CASSVGKSYNEQFF. Written as DNA, the CDR3 is TGTGCCAGCAGCGTAGGGAAGTCCTACAATGAGCAGTTCTTC. The rearrangement joins TRBV9 to TRBJ2-1; D unclear. This CDR3 spans 14 amino acids. Germline V gene lookup returns CDR1 SGDLS and CDR2 YYNGEE. V lost 0 bases and J lost 1, with 5 bases in between.

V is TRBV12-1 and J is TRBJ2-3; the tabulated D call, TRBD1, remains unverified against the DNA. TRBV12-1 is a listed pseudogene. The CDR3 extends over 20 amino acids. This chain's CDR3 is CASSFSSGTGAGGGTDTQYF. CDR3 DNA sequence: TGTGCCAGCAGCTTTTCTTCCGGGACAGGGGCGGGCGGTGGCACAGATACGCAGTATTTT.

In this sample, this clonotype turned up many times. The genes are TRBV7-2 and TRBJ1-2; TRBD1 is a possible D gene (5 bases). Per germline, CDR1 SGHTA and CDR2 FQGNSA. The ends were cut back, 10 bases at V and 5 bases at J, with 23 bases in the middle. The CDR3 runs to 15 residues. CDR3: CATPAGGVDLYGYTF. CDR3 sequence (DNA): TGTGCCACCCCGGCGGGGGGGGTCGACCTTTATGGCTACACCTTC.

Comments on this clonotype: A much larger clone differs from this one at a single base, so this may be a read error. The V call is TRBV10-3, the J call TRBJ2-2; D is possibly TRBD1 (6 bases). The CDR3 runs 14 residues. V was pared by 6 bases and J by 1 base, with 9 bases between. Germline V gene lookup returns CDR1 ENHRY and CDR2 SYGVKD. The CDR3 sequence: CAIRPGQNTGELFF. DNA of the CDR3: TGTGCCATCAGACCGGGACAGAACACCGGGGAGCTGTTTTTT.

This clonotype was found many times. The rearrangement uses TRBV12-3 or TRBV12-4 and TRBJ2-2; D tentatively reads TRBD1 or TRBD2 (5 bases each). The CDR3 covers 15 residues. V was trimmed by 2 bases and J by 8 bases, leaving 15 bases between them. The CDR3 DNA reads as TGTGCCAGCAGTTTACATGTATTCGGGGCAGGGGAGCTGTTTTTT. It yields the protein CASSLHVFGAGELFF.

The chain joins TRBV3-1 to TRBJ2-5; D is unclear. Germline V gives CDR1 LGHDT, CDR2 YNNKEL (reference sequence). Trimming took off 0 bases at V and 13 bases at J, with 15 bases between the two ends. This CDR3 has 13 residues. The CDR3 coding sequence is TGTGCCAGCAGCCAAGATTCCTTGGAGCAGGTGTACTTC. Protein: CASSQDSLEQVYF.

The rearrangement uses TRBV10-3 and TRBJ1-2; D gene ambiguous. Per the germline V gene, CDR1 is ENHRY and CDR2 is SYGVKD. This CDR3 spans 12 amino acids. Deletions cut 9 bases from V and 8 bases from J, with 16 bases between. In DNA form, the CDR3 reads TGTGCCATAGCCGTTCCTGTGGGGGGCTACACCTTC. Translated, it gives CAIAVPVGGYTF.

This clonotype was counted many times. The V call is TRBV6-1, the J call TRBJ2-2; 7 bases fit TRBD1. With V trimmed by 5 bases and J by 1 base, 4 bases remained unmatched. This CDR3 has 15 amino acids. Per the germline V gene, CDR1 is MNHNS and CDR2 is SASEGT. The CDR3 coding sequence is TGTGCCAGCAGTCGGGACAGACGGAACACCGGGGAGCTGTTTTTT. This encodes CASSRDRRNTGELFF.

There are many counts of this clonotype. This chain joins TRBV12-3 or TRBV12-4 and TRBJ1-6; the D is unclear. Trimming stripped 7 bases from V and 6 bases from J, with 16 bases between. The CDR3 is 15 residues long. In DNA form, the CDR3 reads TGTGCCAGCACCCTCGACGGGGTCCTTAATTCACCCCTCCACTTT. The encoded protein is CASTLDGVLNSPLHF.

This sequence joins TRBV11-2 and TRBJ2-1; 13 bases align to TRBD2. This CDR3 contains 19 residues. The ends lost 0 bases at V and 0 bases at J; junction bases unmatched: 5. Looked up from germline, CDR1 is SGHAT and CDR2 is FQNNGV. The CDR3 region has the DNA TGTGCCAGCAGCTTAGACGGGACTAGCGGGATTAGCTCCTACAATGAGCAGTTCTTC. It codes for CASSLDGTSGISSYNEQFF.

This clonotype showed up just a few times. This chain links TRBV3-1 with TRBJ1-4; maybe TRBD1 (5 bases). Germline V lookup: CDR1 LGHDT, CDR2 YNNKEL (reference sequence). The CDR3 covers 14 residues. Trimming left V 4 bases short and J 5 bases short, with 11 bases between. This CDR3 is CASSRGGTNEKLFF. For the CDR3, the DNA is TGTGCCAGCAGCCGCGGGGGTACCAATGAAAAACTGTTTTTT.

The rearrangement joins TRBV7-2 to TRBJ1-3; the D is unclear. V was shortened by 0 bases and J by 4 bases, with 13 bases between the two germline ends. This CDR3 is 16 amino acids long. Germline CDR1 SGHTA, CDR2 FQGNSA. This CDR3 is CASSLAEKSLGNTIYF. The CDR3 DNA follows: TGTGCCAGCAGCTTAGCGGAGAAGAGTCTAGGAAACACCATATATTTT.

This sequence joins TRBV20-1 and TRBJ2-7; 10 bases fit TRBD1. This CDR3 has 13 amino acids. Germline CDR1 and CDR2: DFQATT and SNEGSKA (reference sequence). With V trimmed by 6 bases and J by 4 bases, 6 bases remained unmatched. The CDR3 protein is CSATDRGMYEQYF. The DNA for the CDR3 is TGCAGTGCAACGGACAGGGGGATGTACGAGCAGTACTTC.

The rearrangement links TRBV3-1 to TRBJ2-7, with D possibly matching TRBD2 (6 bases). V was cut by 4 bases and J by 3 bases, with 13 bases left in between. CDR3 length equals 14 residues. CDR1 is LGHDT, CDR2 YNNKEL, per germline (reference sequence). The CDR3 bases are TGTGCCAGCAGCCGAGACGGGGGATTCTACGAGCAGTACTTC. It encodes CASSRDGGFYEQYF.

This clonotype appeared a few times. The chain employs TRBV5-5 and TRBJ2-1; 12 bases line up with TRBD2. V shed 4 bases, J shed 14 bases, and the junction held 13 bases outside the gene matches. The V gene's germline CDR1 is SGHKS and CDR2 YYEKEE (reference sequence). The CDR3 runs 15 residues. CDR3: CASSPDLLAGGPEFF. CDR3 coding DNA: TGTGCCAGCAGCCCCGATTTGCTAGCGGGAGGGCCAGAGTTCTTC.

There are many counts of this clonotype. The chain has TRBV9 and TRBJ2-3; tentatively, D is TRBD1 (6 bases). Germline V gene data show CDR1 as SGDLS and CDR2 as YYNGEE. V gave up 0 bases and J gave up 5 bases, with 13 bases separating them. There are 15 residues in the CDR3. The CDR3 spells CASSVATQGRDTQYF. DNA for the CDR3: TGTGCCAGCAGCGTAGCTACACAGGGAAGAGATACGCAGTATTTT.

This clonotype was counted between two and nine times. In nucleotides, the CDR3 is TGTGCCAGCACCGCAAGTCGGGTCCGGGAGACCCAGTACTTC. Translated, it gives CASTASRVRETQYF. J is TRBJ2-5 and V is TRBV11-2; D is unclear. CDR1 and CDR2 from the germline V gene are SGHAT and FQNNGV. Trimming left V 7 bases short and J 5 bases short, with 17 bases between. This CDR3 is built from 14 residues. The full variable domain, rest sourced from reference TRBV11-2 and TRBJ2-5, is EAGVAQSPRYKIIEKRQSVAFWCNPISGHATLYWYQQILGQGPKLLIQFQNNGVVDDSQLPKDRFSAERLKGVDSTLKIQPAKLEDSAVYLCASTASRVRETQYFGPGTRLLVL.

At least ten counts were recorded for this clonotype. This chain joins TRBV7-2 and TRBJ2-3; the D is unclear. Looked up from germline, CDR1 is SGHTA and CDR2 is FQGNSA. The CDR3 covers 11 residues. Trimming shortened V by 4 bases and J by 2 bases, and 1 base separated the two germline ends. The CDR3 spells CASSYTDTQYF. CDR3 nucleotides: TGTGCCAGCAGCTACACAGATACGCAGTATTTT.

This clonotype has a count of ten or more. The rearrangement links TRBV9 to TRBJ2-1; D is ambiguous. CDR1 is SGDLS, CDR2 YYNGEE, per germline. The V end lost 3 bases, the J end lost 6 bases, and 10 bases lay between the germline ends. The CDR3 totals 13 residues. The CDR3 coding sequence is TGTGCCAGCAGCGCCTTTCCTACCAATGAGCAGTTCTTC. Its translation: CASSAFPTNEQFF.

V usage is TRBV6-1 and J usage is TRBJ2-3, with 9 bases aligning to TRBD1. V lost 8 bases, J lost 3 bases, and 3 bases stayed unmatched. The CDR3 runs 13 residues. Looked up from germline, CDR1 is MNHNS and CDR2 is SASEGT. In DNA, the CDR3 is TGTGCCAGCGGGACAGGGTGGACAGATACGCAGTATTTT. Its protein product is CASGTGWTDTQYF.

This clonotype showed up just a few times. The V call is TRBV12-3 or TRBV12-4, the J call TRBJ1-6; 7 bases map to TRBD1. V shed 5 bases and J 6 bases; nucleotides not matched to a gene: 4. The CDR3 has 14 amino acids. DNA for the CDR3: TGTGCCAGCAGTCGACAGGGTGTTAATTCACCCCTCCACTTT. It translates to CASSRQGVNSPLHF.